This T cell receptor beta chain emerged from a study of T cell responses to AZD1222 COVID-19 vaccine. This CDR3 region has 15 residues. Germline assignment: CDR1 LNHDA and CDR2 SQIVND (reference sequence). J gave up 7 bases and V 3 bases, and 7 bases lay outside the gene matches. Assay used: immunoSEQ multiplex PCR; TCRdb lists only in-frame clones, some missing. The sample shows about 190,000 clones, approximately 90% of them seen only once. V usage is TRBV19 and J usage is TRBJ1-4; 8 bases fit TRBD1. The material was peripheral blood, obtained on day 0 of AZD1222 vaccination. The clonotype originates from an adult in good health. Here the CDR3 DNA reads TGTGCCAGTAGTATCACATGGACAGGGCGTGAAAAACTGTTTTTT. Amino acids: CASSITWTGREKLFF.